Below, 13 T cell receptor beta chains from the same sample are listed, as sequenced in a study of T cell repertoires in cytomegalovirus infection. TCRdb reprocessed the reads with MiXCR, giving one entry per CDR3 protein. In the table there are 250,000 or so distinct CDR3 sequences, about a sixth of which are singletons. Sequencing was performed on CD8+ T cells from PBMCs. The origin of the receptors is a human donor in good health (CMV status not recorded). Some clones in this sample may be carry-over from other donors' samples.

This clonotype was seen at least ten times. The chain recombines TRBV5-5 with TRBJ2-7; D might be TRBD2 (5 bases). Germline loops: CDR1 SGHKS, CDR2 YYEKEE (reference sequence). V was trimmed by 4 bases and J by 3 bases, leaving 14 bases between them. This CDR3 spans 14 amino acids. CDR3 in DNA: TGTGCCAGCAGCCCAGAACTAGGGTACTACGAGCAGTACTTC. It translates to CASSPELGYYEQYF.

In this sample, this clonotype turned up many times. CDR3 loop: CASSQVGRYEQYF. Here the CDR3 DNA reads TGTGCCAGCAGCCAAGTGGGTCGCTACGAGCAGTACTTC. The chain carries TRBV28 and TRBJ2-7, with D unresolved. Trimming removed 6 bases at V and 3 bases at J, with 12 bases between. The CDR3 is 13 amino acids. Germline V lookup: CDR1 MDHEN, CDR2 SYDVKM.

The J gene is TRBJ1-2, the V gene TRBV5-5; D might be TRBD1 (6 bases). The germline V gene has CDR1 SGHKS and CDR2 YYEKEE (reference sequence). There are 14 residues in the CDR3. V dropped 0 bases and J dropped 4 bases, with 10 bases sitting between them. The chain's CDR3 is CASSLATGIYGYTF. The CDR3 DNA follows: TGTGCCAGCAGCTTGGCCACAGGGATCTATGGCTACACCTTC.

This clonotype was found many times. The chain uses TRBV12-3 or TRBV12-4 and TRBJ2-7; D is undetermined. The V and J ends lost 5 bases and 2 bases respectively, with 7 bases between them. The CDR3 sequence is 12 residues long. CDR3 sequence: CASSNPAYEQYF. The CDR3 DNA reads TGTGCCAGCAGTAACCCCGCCTACGAGCAGTACTTC.

Many counts were recorded for this clonotype. CDR3 sequence reads: CASSWWGSGGPTDTQYF. Written as DNA, the CDR3 is TGTGCCAGCAGCTGGTGGGGTAGCGGGGGCCCCACAGATACGCAGTATTTT. The V call is TRBV7-2, the J call TRBJ2-3; the match to TRBD2 covers 9 bases. The J segment lost 2 bases and the V segment lost 4 bases, leaving 10 bases of the junction unmatched. The CDR3 consists of 17 residues. Germline values: CDR1 SGHTA, CDR2 FQGNSA. The whole variable domain, filled in from reference TRBV7-2 and TRBJ2-3, reads GAGVSQSPSNKVTEKGKDVELRCDPISGHTALYWYRQSLGQGLEFLIYFQGNSAPDKSGLPSDRFSAERTGGSVSTLTIQRTQQEDSAVYLCASSWWGSGGPTDTQYFGPGTRLTVL.

This clonotype turned up a few times. This sequence joins TRBV20-1 and TRBJ1-2; D is uncertain. This CDR3 region has 15 residues. The V end lost 0 bases, the J end lost 5 bases, and 16 bases lay between the germline ends. Per the germline V gene, CDR1 is DFQATT and CDR2 is SNEGSKA (reference sequence). CDR3 residues: CSAREHSETTYGYTF. Written as DNA, the CDR3 is TGCAGTGCTAGAGAGCACTCCGAGACCACTTATGGCTACACCTTC.

The J gene is TRBJ1-1, the V gene TRBV7-9, with no clear D. The CDR3 has 15 residues. The V end lost 5 bases, the J end lost 6 bases, and 19 bases lay between the germline ends. Germline V gives CDR1 SEHNR, CDR2 FQNEAQ (reference sequence). CDR3 protein: CASSTPSGDRSEAFF. CDR3 coding DNA: TGTGCCAGCAGCACGCCCTCGGGAGATCGGTCTGAAGCTTTCTTT.

This clonotype has more than one count but fewer than ten. V is TRBV20-1 and J is TRBJ2-7, with D maybe TRBD1 (5 bases). The CDR3 has 14 residues. Trimming pared 3 bases from V and 3 bases from J, leaving 15 bases between. CDR1 and CDR2 (germline): DFQATT, SNEGSKA (reference sequence). CDR3 in DNA: TGCAGTGCTAGCCCCAGGGTGAAAGGCTACGAGCAGTACTTC. It specifies CSASPRVKGYEQYF.

At least ten counts were recorded for this clonotype. The J gene is TRBJ1-3, the V gene TRBV7-9, with D tentatively TRBD1 (6 bases). CDR3 length: 14 residues. Germline CDR1 is SEHNR and CDR2 is FQNEAQ (reference sequence). The V gene lost 5 bases and the J gene lost 3 bases, with 11 bases spanning the gap. Written as DNA, the CDR3 is TGTGCCAGCAGCCTGGGGACACTTGGAAACACCATATATTTT. This encodes CASSLGTLGNTIYF.

This clonotype was seen a handful of times. This chain uses TRBV6-5 with TRBJ2-3; the match to TRBD2 covers 7 bases. This CDR3 comprises 15 residues. Germline V gene sequence: CDR1 MNHEY, CDR2 SVGAGI. V gave up 3 bases and J gave up 2 bases; unmatched junction bases: 5. The CDR3 nucleotides read TGTGCCAGCAGTTATGGACTAGGACACACAGATACGCAGTATTTT. Amino acids: CASSYGLGHTDTQYF.

The chain has TRBV7-9 and TRBJ1-1; D remains unclear. This CDR3 has 15 residues. Looked up from germline, CDR1 is SEHNR and CDR2 is FQNEAQ (reference sequence). Deletions cut 4 bases from V and 5 bases from J, with 17 bases between. The CDR3 sequence is CASSSFRFPKTEAFF. CDR3 in DNA: TGTGCCAGCAGCTCATTTCGATTTCCGAAGACTGAAGCTTTCTTT.

The chain couples TRBV29-1 to TRBJ2-1, with D perhaps TRBD2 (6 bases). The V end was cut by 8 bases, the J end by 12 bases, with 23 bases between. CDR1 is SQVTM and CDR2 is ANQGSEA in the germline V gene. The CDR3 consists of 13 residues. The CDR3 here is CSLAGRDGVGQFF. The CDR3 nucleotides are TGCAGCCTCGCGGGACGGGACGGGGTGGGGCAGTTCTTC.

This clonotype was detected ten times or more. This chain uses TRBV6-1 with TRBJ2-7, with D tentatively TRBD2 (6 bases). With 10 bases removed from V and 1 base from J, the gap between germline ends came to 11 bases. The CDR3 consists of 12 residues. Per germline, CDR1 MNHNS and CDR2 SASEGT. In nucleotides, the CDR3 is TGTGCCACCGGGGGAATTTCCTACGAGCAGTACTTC. Its protein product is CATGGISYEQYF.